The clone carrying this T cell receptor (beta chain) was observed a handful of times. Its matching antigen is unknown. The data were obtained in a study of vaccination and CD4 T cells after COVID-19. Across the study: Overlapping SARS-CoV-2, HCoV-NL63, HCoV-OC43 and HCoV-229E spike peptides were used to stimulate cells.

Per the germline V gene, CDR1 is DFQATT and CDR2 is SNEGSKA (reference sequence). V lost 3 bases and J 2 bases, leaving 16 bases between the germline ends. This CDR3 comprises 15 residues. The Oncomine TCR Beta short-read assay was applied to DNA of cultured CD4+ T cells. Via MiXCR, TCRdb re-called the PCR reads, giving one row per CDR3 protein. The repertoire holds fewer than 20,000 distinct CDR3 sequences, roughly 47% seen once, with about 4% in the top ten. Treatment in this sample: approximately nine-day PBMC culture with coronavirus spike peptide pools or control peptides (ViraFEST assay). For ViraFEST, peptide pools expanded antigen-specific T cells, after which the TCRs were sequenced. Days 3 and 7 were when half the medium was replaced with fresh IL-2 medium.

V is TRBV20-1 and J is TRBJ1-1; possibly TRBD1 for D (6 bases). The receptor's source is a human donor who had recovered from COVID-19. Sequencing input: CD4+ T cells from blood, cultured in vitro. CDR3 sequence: CSASGARTANTEAFF. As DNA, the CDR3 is TGCAGTGCTAGCGGGGCTCGGACAGCCAACACTGAAGCTTTCTTT.